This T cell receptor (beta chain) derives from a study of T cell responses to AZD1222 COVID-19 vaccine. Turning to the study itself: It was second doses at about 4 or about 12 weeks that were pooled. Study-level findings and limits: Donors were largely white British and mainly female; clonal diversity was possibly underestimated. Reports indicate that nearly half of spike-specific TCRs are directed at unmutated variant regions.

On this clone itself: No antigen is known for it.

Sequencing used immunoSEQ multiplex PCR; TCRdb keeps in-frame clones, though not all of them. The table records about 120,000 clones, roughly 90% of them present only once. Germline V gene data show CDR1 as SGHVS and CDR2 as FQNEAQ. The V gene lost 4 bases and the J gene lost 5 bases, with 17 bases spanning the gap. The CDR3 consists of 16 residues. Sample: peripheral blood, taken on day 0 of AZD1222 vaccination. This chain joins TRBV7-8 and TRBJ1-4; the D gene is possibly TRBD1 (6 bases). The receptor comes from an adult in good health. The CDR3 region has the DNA TGTGCCAGCAGCTCGGACTTGGACAGAGAAAATGAAAAACTGTTTTTT. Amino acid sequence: CASSSDLDRENEKLFF.